The 15 T cell receptor beta chains given below trace back to one sample, sequenced in a study of blood T cell repertoires in COVID-19. The protocol was immunoSEQ multiplex PCR, while the TCRdb copy is restricted to in-frame clones and leaves out a portion. The repertoire holds approximately 250,000 clones, 80% to 90% seen once, with roughly 1.4% in the top ten. Sequencing input: peripheral blood. The receptors here all came from a woman in her thirties or forties who had recovered from COVID-19.

The CDR3 loop reads CASSLRGGTQTDRELFF. The CDR3 DNA is TGTGCCAGCAGCTTACGGGGCGGGACCCAGACCGATAGGGAGCTGTTTTTT. The chain has TRBV7-9 and TRBJ2-2; maybe TRBD2 (6 bases). This CDR3 spans 17 amino acids. The germline CDR1 and CDR2 sequences are SEHNR and FQNEAQ (reference sequence). Trimming took off 2 bases at V and 9 bases at J, with 22 bases between the two ends. The full variable domain, with the rest looked up from reference TRBV7-9 and TRBJ2-2, is DTGVSQNPRHKITKRGQNVTFRCDPISEHNRLYWYRQTLGQGPEFLTYFQNEAQLEKSRLLSDRFSAERPKGSFSTLEIQRTEQGDSAMYLCASSLRGGTQTDRELFFGEGSRLTVL.

The genes are TRBV9 and TRBJ2-2; 9 nucleotides agree with TRBD2. V dropped 1 base and J dropped 1; count of bases not matched to a gene: 2. Germline V CDR1 and CDR2: SGDLS, YYNGEE. The length of the CDR3 is 16 residues. CDR3 loop: CASSVQAGGNTGELFF. DNA of the CDR3: TGTGCCAGCAGCGTACAAGCGGGGGGGAACACCGGGGAGCTGTTTTTT. Full variable domain (missing parts from reference TRBV9 and TRBJ2-2): DSGVTQTPKHLITATGQRVTLRCSPRSGDLSVYWYQQSLDQGLQFLIQYYNGEERAKGNILERFSAQQFPDLHSELNLSSLELGDSALYFCASSVQAGGNTGELFFGEGSRLTVL.

This clone was seen a single time. V usage is TRBV9 and J usage is TRBJ1-1; D perhaps matches TRBD1 (6 bases). Germline V gene sequence: CDR1 SGDLS, CDR2 YYNGEE. The CDR3 runs to 12 residues. V gave up 0 bases and J gave up 10 bases, with 10 bases separating them. This chain's CDR3 is CASSVAGEGAFF. The CDR3 DNA follows: TGTGCCAGCAGCGTAGCAGGGGAGGGAGCTTTCTTT.

For the CDR3, the DNA is TGTGCCAGCAGCTTATCCCTCGGACAGGTAGCCAAAAACATTCAGTACTTC. Residues: CASSLSLGQVAKNIQYF. The rearrangement uses TRBV7-9 and TRBJ2-4; TRBD1 matches at 7 bases. V was pared by 2 bases and J by 0 bases, with 7 bases of the junction left unmatched. Germline CDR1 SEHNR, CDR2 FQNEAQ (reference sequence). The length of the CDR3 is 17 residues. The whole variable domain, remainder taken from reference TRBV7-9 and TRBJ2-4, is DTGVSQNPRHKITKRGQNVTFRCDPISEHNRLYWYRQTLGQGPEFLTYFQNEAQLEKSRLLSDRFSAERPKGSFSTLEIQRTEQGDSAMYLCASSLSLGQVAKNIQYFGAGTRLSVL.

The chain links TRBV29-1 to TRBJ1-1, with D perhaps matching TRBD1 (6 bases). The CDR3 is 12 amino acids. From germline, CDR1 is SQVTM and CDR2 ANQGSEA. V was trimmed by 7 bases and J by 1 base, leaving 10 bases between them. For the CDR3, the DNA is TGCAGCGCCCGGGGGGCGAACACTGAAGCTTTCTTT. Amino acids: CSARGANTEAFF.

V and J are TRBV7-2 and TRBJ1-4; 7 bases line up with TRBD1. This CDR3 region has 14 residues. V was pared by 4 bases and J by 6 bases, with 5 bases of the junction left unmatched. The germline CDR1 and CDR2 sequences are SGHTA and FQGNSA. The CDR3 is CASSYQGGYEKLFF. The CDR3 coding sequence is TGTGCCAGCAGCTACCAGGGGGGCTATGAAAAACTGTTTTTT.

The rearrangement uses TRBV10-1 and TRBJ1-3; D possibly corresponds to TRBD1 (5 bases). With 5 bases removed from V and 1 base from J, the gap between germline ends came to 18 bases. The V gene's germline CDR1 is WNHNN and CDR2 SYGVQD (reference sequence). The CDR3 has 17 amino acids. This CDR3 is CASSHRGPSLSGNTIYF. CDR3 DNA: TGCGCCAGCAGTCATAGGGGCCCAAGTTTATCTGGAAACACCATATATTTT.

The chain couples TRBV19 to TRBJ2-2, with D perhaps matching TRBD1 (6 bases). Germline V CDR1 and CDR2: LNHDA, SQIVND (reference sequence). Trimming pared 5 bases from V and 5 bases from J, leaving 9 bases between. CDR3 length: 13 residues. The CDR3 here is CASSAQGTGELFF. The CDR3 nucleotides are TGTGCCAGTAGTGCACAGGGTACCGGGGAGCTGTTTTTT.

The chain employs TRBV27 and TRBJ2-5; perhaps TRBD1 as D (6 bases). The V end was cut by 5 bases, the J end by 4 bases, with 14 bases between. Germline CDR1 and CDR2: MNHEY and SMNVEV (reference sequence). There are 14 residues in the CDR3. CDR3 in DNA: TGTGCCAGCAGTGGGGGCTTTGAAAGAGAGACCCAGTACTTC. It specifies CASSGGFERETQYF.

This clone was detected once. This rearrangement joins TRBV6-5 to TRBJ1-6; weak D call: TRBD1 (5 bases). Trimming removed 8 bases from V and 8 bases from J, with 16 bases in between. The germline V gene encodes CDR1 MNHEY and CDR2 SVGAGI. The CDR3 contains 14 residues. CDR3 sequence (DNA): TGTGCCAGCGGGGCGGGACGGAAGGATTCACCCCTCCACTTT. The encoded protein is CASGAGRKDSPLHF.

This clone was seen more than once but under ten times. This chain joins TRBV4-2 and TRBJ1-5; weak D call: TRBD1 (5 bases). Germline lookup yields CDR1 LGHNA and CDR2 YNFKEQ. The CDR3 loop spans 15 amino acids. The V end lost 1 base, the J end lost 3 bases, and 10 bases lay between the germline ends. CDR3 sequence (DNA): TGTGCCAGCAGCCAAGGGGGACTCACCAATCAGCCCCAGCATTTT. Its protein is CASSQGGLTNQPQHF.

The V call is TRBV27, the J call TRBJ1-2; TRBD1 is a possible D gene (6 bases). The CDR3 spans 14 residues. With 10 bases removed from V and 7 bases from J, the gap between germline ends came to 22 bases. Germline CDR1 reads MNHEY; CDR2 reads SMNVEV (reference sequence). The DNA of the CDR3 is TGTGCCACCCGAAAAAACTCAGGGGTAGGTGGCTACACCTTC. Translated: CATRKNSGVGGYTF.

This chain uses TRBV10-3 with TRBJ1-1; D gene ambiguous. Germline CDR1 ENHRY, CDR2 SYGVKD. Trimming took off 1 base at V and 6 bases at J, with 18 bases between the two ends. The CDR3 is 16 residues long. The CDR3 DNA reads as TGTGCCATCAGTGAGTTAAAATTAGATGAGAGGGCTGAAGCTTTCTTT. Its protein product is CAISELKLDERAEAFF.

This clone was seen only once. The chain recombines TRBV27 with TRBJ1-1; D is unresolved. CDR1 is MNHEY and CDR2 is SMNVEV in the germline V gene (reference sequence). This CDR3 has 15 residues. V lost 6 bases and J 6 bases, leaving 20 bases between the germline ends. CDR3 coding DNA: TGTGCCAGCAGCCCCCTGGGGAGACTCTATTCTGAAGCTTTCTTT. It is translated as CASSPLGRLYSEAFF.

This clone was recorded once. The rearrangement joins TRBV3-1 (or the pseudogene TRBV3-2) to TRBJ1-4, with a tentative D call TRBD1 (6 bases). The CDR3 sequence is 14 residues long. Between the trimmed V and J ends, which lost 1 base and 11 bases, there was a span of 14 bases. Germline V lookup: CDR1 LGHDT, CDR2 YNNKEL (reference sequence). CDR3: CASSQVGTPGKLFF. The CDR3 nucleotides read TGTGCCAGCAGCCAAGTCGGGACACCCGGGAAACTGTTTTTT.